This T cell receptor (beta chain) was retrieved from a study of long-term antiretroviral therapy in people with HIV. Samples were assayed with immunoSEQ v3.0 at survey level. The method was immunoSEQ multiplex PCR; TCRdb's version includes in-frame clones alone and lacks a portion of them. This repertoire shows about 42,000 clones, around nine tenths found once; its top ten account for approximately 5.3%. Germline-derived CDR1 and CDR2 are SGHVS and FNYEAQ. V was cut by 0 bases and J by 8 bases, with 10 bases left in between. The CDR3 sequence is 13 residues long. This sequence joins TRBV7-6 and TRBJ1-2; a weak D match, TRBD1 (5 bases). The sequencing here drew on unsorted PBMCs, taken 0.1 years before starting antiretroviral therapy. This clonotype originated in a woman aged 45-59 years with HIV. The CDR3 sequence: CASSLAGEGGYTF. In nucleotides, the CDR3 is TGTGCCAGCAGCTTAGCGGGGGAAGGAGGCTACACCTTC.